The sequence of this T cell receptor beta chain was determined in a study of T cell changes during pregnancy in multiple sclerosis. CDR1 is SNHLY, CDR2 FYNNEI, per germline. Trimming removed 5 bases from V and 1 base from J, with 11 bases in between. The CDR3 consists of 14 residues. Profiled with immunoSEQ multiplex PCR; TCRdb holds only in-frame clones, not every one. The sample lists 100,000 or so clones; 85% to 95% were seen once. The sequence was collected from a female donor with multiple sclerosis, enrolled in a pregnancy study. This rearrangement joins TRBV2 to TRBJ1-1; D possibly corresponds to TRBD1 (5 bases). The sequencing here drew on peripheral blood, taken before pregnancy. As DNA, the CDR3 is TGTGCCAGCAGTCACGGACACCCGAACACTGAAGCTTTCTTT. It specifies CASSHGHPNTEAFF.